This T cell receptor (beta chain) emerged from a study of blood T cell repertoires in COVID-19. Study-level background: The study drew acute and convalescent COVID-19 samples from the United States, Italy and Spain.

The CDR3 contains 14 residues. V dropped 4 bases and J dropped 7; count of bases not matched to a gene: 10. Germline CDR1 SGDLS, CDR2 YYNGEE. Authors' analysis steps: Amplifying reference gene primers gave estimates of nucleated cell counts. Clones were sequenced by immunoSEQ multiplex PCR, and TCRdb holds only the in-frame ones, with some missing. The D gene and trimming were derived from the DNA, and the V and J assignments and clone size from that table. This sample has about 130,000 clones; roughly 80% occur once, and the top ten carry more than 5.5%. This rearrangement joins TRBV9 to TRBJ1-1; 7 nucleotides line up with TRBD1. The specimen was peripheral blood. The sequence was collected from a man in his sixties with acute or convalescent COVID-19. DNA for the CDR3: TGTGCCAGCAGCCCCCGACAGGGACGCCATGAAGCTTTCTTT. Protein product: CASSPRQGRHEAFF. The entire variable domain, with the rest obtained from reference TRBV9 and TRBJ1-1, is as follows: DSGVTQTPKHLITATGQRVTLRCSPRSGDLSVYWYQQSLDQGLQFLIQYYNGEERAKGNILERFSAQQFPDLHSELNLSSLELGDSALYFCASSPRQGRHEAFFGQGTRLTVV.